This TCR beta chain appears in the sequencing data of a study of cytomegalovirus exposure and HLA in healthy donors. Study-wide findings and caveats: A later analysis by the authors found several of the most significant clusters apparently linked to common viral pathogens. Across donors, most TCRs were seen rarely, yet some public ones were widespread.

In its sample, this clone was seen once. Its cognate antigen is unknown. Healthy bone marrow donors formed the donor group. A multiplex PCR was run with 60 Vbeta primers and 13 Jbeta primers. Profiling relied on immunoSEQ multiplex PCR, and the TCRdb table lists in-frame clones only, not all of them. Found here are hundreds of thousands of clones, 83% of them singletons; the top ten hold roughly 1.3%. The germline V gene has CDR1 MDHEN and CDR2 SYDVKM. Trimming removed 6 bases at V and 0 bases at J, with 17 bases between. The CDR3 has 16 residues. This rearrangement joins TRBV28 to TRBJ1-2; maybe TRBD1 (5 bases). The sequence came from a girl aged 10-17 years in good health and CMV-seronegative. Sequenced material: PBMCs. CDR3 sequence reads: CASRTVPDRSNYGYTF. The CDR3 DNA sequence: TGTGCCAGCAGAACTGTTCCTGACAGATCTAACTATGGCTACACCTTC.